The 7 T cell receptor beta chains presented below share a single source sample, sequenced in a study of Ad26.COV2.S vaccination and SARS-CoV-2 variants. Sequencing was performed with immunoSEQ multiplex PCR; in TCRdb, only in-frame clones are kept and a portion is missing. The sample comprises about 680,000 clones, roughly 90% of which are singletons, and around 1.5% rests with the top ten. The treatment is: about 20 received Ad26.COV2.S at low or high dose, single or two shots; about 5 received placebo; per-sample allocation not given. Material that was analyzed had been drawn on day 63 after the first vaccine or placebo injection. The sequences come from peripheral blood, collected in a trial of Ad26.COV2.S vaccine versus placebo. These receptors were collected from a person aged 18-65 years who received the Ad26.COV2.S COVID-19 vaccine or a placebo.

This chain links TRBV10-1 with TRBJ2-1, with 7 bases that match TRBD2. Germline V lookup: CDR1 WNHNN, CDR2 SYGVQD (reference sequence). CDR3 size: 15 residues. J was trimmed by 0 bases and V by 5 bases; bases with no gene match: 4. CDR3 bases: TGCGCCAGCAGTCCTAGCGGCCGCTCCTACAATGAGCAGTTCTTC. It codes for CASSPSGRSYNEQFF.

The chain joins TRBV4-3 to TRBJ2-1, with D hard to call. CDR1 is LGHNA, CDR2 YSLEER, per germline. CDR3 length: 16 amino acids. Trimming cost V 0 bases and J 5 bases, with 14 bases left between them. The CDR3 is CASSQEVPFLDNEQFF. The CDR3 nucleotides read TGCGCCAGCAGCCAAGAAGTCCCCTTTTTGGACAATGAGCAGTTCTTC.

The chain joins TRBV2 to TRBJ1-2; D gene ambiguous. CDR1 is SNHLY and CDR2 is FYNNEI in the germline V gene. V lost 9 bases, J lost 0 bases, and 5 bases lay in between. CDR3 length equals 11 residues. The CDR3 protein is CASQSNYGYTF. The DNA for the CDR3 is TGTGCCAGTCAATCTAACTATGGCTACACCTTC. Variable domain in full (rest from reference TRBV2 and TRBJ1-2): EPEVTQTPSHQVTQMGQEVILRCVPISNHLYFYWYRQILGQKVEFLVSFYNNEISEKSEIFDDQFSVERPDGSNFTLKIRSTKLEDSAMYFCASQSNYGYTFGSGTRLTVV.

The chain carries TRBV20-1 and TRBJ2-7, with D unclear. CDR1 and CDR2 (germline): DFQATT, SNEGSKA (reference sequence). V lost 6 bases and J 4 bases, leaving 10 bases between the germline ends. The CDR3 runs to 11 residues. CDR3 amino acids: CSALGLYEQYF. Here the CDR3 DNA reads TGCAGTGCCCTGGGCCTTTACGAGCAGTACTTC.

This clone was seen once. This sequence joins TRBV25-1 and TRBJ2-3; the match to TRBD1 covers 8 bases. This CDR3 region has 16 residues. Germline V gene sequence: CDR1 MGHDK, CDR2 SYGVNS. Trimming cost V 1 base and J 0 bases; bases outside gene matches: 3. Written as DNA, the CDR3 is TGTGCCAGCAGTGAATTGAACAGGGGGAGCACAGATACGCAGTATTTT. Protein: CASSELNRGSTDTQYF.

The CDR3 loop reads CASMGGYEQYF. The DNA for the CDR3 is TGTGCCAGCATGGGCGGTTACGAGCAGTACTTC. The chain carries TRBV2 and TRBJ2-7; D is undetermined. This CDR3 has 11 residues. Looked up from germline, CDR1 is SNHLY and CDR2 is FYNNEI. Trimming removed 7 bases from V and 4 bases from J, with 8 bases in between.

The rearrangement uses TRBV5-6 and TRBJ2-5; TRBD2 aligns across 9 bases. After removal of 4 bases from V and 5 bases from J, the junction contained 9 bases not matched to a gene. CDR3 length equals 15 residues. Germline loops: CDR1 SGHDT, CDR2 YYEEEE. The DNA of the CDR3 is TGTGCCAGCAGCCGGAAAGCGGGGGGATGGGAGACCCAGTACTTC. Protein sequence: CASSRKAGGWETQYF.